This T cell receptor (beta chain) emerged from a study of blood T cell repertoires in COVID-19. Study context: The samples span acute and convalescent COVID-19 from the United States, Italy and Spain. PBMCs, B-cell-depleted T cells, or T cells were the source of the cDNA or gDNA that made up the material.

In the study's own analysis: By means of reference gene primer amplification, nucleated cell counts were estimated. TCRdb keeps only in-frame clones here, not all; method: immunoSEQ multiplex PCR. For V, J and clone size, that table is used; D and trimming come from the DNA. The sample includes 110,000 or so clones, 88% of them seen just once. The V end was cut by 4 bases, the J end by 1 base, with 8 bases between. Germline CDR1 reads SNHLY; CDR2 reads FYNNEI. The CDR3 length is 13 residues. This TCR derives from an older woman who had recovered from COVID-19. The chain employs TRBV2 and TRBJ2-7; unclear D gene. The specimen sequenced was peripheral blood. The chain's CDR3 is CASSVSASYEQYF. The DNA for the CDR3 is TGTGCCAGCAGTGTGAGCGCTTCCTACGAGCAGTACTTC.